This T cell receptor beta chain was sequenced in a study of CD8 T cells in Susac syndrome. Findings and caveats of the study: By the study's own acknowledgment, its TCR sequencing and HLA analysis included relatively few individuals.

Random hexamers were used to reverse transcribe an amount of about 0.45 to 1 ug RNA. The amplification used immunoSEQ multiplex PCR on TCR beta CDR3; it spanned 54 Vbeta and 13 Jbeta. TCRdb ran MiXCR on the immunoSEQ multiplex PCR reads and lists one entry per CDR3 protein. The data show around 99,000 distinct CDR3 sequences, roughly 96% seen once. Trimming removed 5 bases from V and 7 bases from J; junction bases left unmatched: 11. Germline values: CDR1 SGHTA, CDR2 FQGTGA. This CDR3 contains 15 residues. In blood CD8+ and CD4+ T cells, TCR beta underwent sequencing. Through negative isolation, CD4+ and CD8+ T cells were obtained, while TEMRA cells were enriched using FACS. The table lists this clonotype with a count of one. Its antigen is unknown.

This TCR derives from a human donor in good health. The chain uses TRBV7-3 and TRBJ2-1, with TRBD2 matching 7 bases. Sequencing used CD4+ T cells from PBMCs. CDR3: CASSLERGGGNEQFF. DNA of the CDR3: TGTGCCAGCAGCCTAGAGCGGGGCGGTGGGAATGAGCAGTTCTTC.